The 8 T cell receptor beta chains below come from one sample, sequenced in a study of a mutant IDH1 vaccine in newly diagnosed glioma. The method was immunoSEQ multiplex PCR; TCRdb's version includes in-frame clones alone and lacks a portion of them. Altogether 73,000 or so clones are present, approximately 84% being singletons, with the ten largest covering approximately 12%. As to time point: week 35, safety follow-up. Mutant IDH1 20-mer peptide, at 300 ug, made up each vaccine dose, with topical imiquimod. These receptors lack a known antigen. The specimen comprised PBMCs, sampled from a glioma patient whose treatment included an IDH1 peptide vaccine. These receptors were collected from a man aged 18 to 29 with glioma.

This clone was picked up a small number of times. The chain links TRBV7-9 to TRBJ1-5; a possible D gene is TRBD1 (6 bases). Germline lookup yields CDR1 SEHNR and CDR2 FQNEAQ (reference sequence). The V end was cut by 4 bases, the J end by 7 bases, with 14 bases between. This CDR3 region has 14 residues. CDR3 nucleotide sequence: TGTGCCAGCAGCTCCTCGGGGGGGCACCAGCCCCAGCATTTT. It encodes CASSSSGGHQPQHF.

The chain combines TRBV5-1 with TRBJ2-3; 7 bases match TRBD2. The V and J ends lost 6 bases and 3 bases, in that order; junction bases with no gene match: 7. The CDR3 runs to 14 residues. CDR1 SGHRS and CDR2 YFSETQ come from the germline V gene. The CDR3 nucleotides are TGCGCCAGCACCTCGGGGGGAGGGACAGATACGCAGTATTTT. The encoded protein is CASTSGGGTDTQYF.

This chain connects TRBV7-2 to TRBJ2-2, with D perhaps TRBD1 (6 bases). Germline CDR1 reads SGHTA; CDR2 reads FQGNSA. The CDR3 contains 15 residues. The V end was cut by 4 bases, the J end by 6 bases, with 15 bases between. CDR3 nucleotide sequence: TGTGCCAGCAGCTGGGCCCCCGAGGGGGCCGGGGAGCTGTTTTTT. As protein: CASSWAPEGAGELFF.

Turning to this clone: Other DNA sequences in the sample encode the same CDR3. The chain is built from TRBV28 and TRBJ1-5; possible D gene TRBD1, 6 bases. Per the germline V gene, CDR1 is MDHEN and CDR2 is SYDVKM. This CDR3 region has 15 residues. Trimming pared 5 bases from V and 1 base from J, leaving 12 bases between. CDR3 sequence reads: CASSLIQGSNQPQHF. In DNA form, the CDR3 reads TGTGCCAGCAGTCTAATCCAGGGGAGCAATCAGCCCCAGCATTTT.

The J gene is TRBJ1-1, the V gene TRBV2, with D unclear. CDR1 and CDR2 (germline): SNHLY, FYNNEI. V gave up 5 bases and J gave up 5 bases, with 15 bases separating them. This CDR3 has 14 residues. CDR3 DNA sequence: TGTGCCAGCAGTCTTCGGTCCCCGAAGACTGAAGCTTTCTTT. Translation: CASSLRSPKTEAFF.

The rearrangement links TRBV9 to TRBJ1-2; D gene ambiguous. Germline CDR1 reads SGDLS; CDR2 reads YYNGEE. The CDR3 runs 15 residues. Trimming removed 0 bases at V and 3 bases at J, with 12 bases between. The chain's CDR3 is CASSVDPREHYGYTF. DNA for the CDR3: TGTGCCAGCAGCGTAGATCCTCGTGAGCACTATGGCTACACCTTC.

The V gene is TRBV19, the J gene TRBJ2-5; possibly TRBD1 for D (5 bases). Trimming took off 8 bases at V and 2 bases at J, with 18 bases between the two ends. The CDR3 consists of 15 residues. Looked up from germline, CDR1 is LNHDA and CDR2 is SQIVND (reference sequence). This CDR3 is CASGARHTPQETQYF. The CDR3 DNA reads as TGTGCCAGTGGGGCCCGGCATACACCGCAAGAGACCCAGTACTTC.

The rearrangement links TRBV10-3 to TRBJ2-1; no definite D call. The CDR3 length is 13 residues. Germline CDR1 ENHRY, CDR2 SYGVKD. Trimming took 11 bases from V and 0 from J, leaving 11 bases between them. The CDR3 region has the DNA TGTGCCTCCAGAACGGGCTCCTACAATGAGCAGTTCTTC. This encodes CASRTGSYNEQFF.